The rows below give T cell receptor beta chains drawn from one sample of a study of blood T cells in healthy people across ages. TCRdb recomputed calls from the 5' RACE reads with MiXCR, one row per CDR3 protein. In the table there are about 800,000 distinct CDR3 sequences, roughly 25% of which are singletons. These data also formed part of another study, on T cells of mothers and their children.

Sequenced sample: blood. These receptors were taken from a boy aged 5 to 17 in good health. CDR3s include the opening cysteine and the closing phenylalanine or tryptophan. The D gene is left open where the match is weak. Clone size is shown for a subset of rows, as once, few, many or a class of expanded clone.

D gene: -
J gene: TRBJ1-3
V gene: TRBV6-1
clone size: -
CDR3 protein: CASSARTESGNTIYF
CDR3 DNA: TGTGCCAGCAGTGCCCGGACGGAATCTGGAAACACCATATATTTT

D gene: TRBD1
J gene: TRBJ1-2
V gene: TRBV29-1
clone size: -
CDR3 protein: CSVDDQDRGNYGYTF
CDR3 DNA: TGCAGCGTTGATGATCAAGACAGGGGGAACTATGGCTACACCTTC

D gene: TRBD1
J gene: TRBJ1-1
V gene: TRBV9
clone size: few
CDR3 protein: CASSPAHRGVEAFF
CDR3 DNA: TGTGCCAGCAGCCCAGCTCACAGGGGGGTTGAAGCTTTCTTT

D gene: TRBD1
J gene: TRBJ2-7
V gene: TRBV7-9
clone size: few
CDR3 protein: CASSRTGTDVRYEQYF
CDR3 DNA: TGTGCCAGCAGCCGGACCGGGACAGATGTTCGCTACGAGCAGTACTTC

D gene: -
J gene: TRBJ2-4
V gene: TRBV11-1
clone size: -
CDR3 protein: CASSPQKTRAQEGLLAKNIQYF
CDR3 DNA: TGTGCCAGCAGCCCCCAGAAGACTAGGGCCCAAGAGGGTTTACTAGCCAAAAACATTCAGTACTTC

D gene: TRBD2
J gene: TRBJ2-3
V gene: TRBV15
clone size: -
CDR3 protein: CATSGSGVTDTQYF
CDR3 DNA: TGTGCCACCAGCGGTAGCGGGGTAACAGATACGCAGTATTTT

D gene: TRBD2
J gene: TRBJ2-1
V gene: TRBV11-2
clone size: few
CDR3 protein: CASSRPLAGAQLTYNEQFF
CDR3 DNA: TGTGCCAGCAGTCGCCCCCTAGCGGGGGCGCAACTTACCTACAATGAGCAGTTCTTC

D gene: -
J gene: TRBJ2-1
V gene: TRBV5-1
clone size: -
CDR3 protein: CASSLAGGRGNEQFF
CDR3 DNA: TGCGCCAGCAGCTTGGCTGGGGGAAGGGGGAATGAGCAGTTCTTC

D gene: -
J gene: TRBJ2-3
V gene: TRBV2
clone size: -
CDR3 protein: CASRRRESTDTQYF
CDR3 DNA: TGTGCCAGCAGGCGTAGGGAGAGCACAGATACGCAGTATTTT

D gene: TRBD1
J gene: TRBJ2-5
V gene: TRBV20-1
clone size: -
CDR3 protein: CSARWEQGLQETQYF
CDR3 DNA: TGCAGTGCTAGGTGGGAACAGGGGCTTCAAGAGACCCAGTACTTC

D gene: -
J gene: TRBJ2-1
V gene: TRBV21-1
clone size: few
CDR3 protein: CAENSTSRRNEQFF
CDR3 DNA: TGTGCCGAAAATAGTACTAGCAGACGCAATGAGCAGTTCTTC

D gene: -
J gene: TRBJ1-4
V gene: TRBV13
clone size: -
CDR3 protein: CASSPKNEKLFF
CDR3 DNA: TGTGCCAGCAGCCCCAAGAATGAAAAACTGTTTTTT

D gene: -
J gene: TRBJ1-2
V gene: TRBV5-5
clone size: -
CDR3 protein: CASSLAPLTDNYGYTF
CDR3 DNA: TGTGCCAGCAGCTTGGCCCCACTGACAGATAACTATGGCTACACCTTC

D gene: TRBD1
J gene: TRBJ2-7
V gene: TRBV7-2
clone size: -
CDR3 protein: CASSLFTGGNYEQYF
CDR3 DNA: TGTGCCAGCAGCTTATTTACAGGGGGGAACTACGAGCAGTACTTC

D gene: -
J gene: TRBJ2-3
V gene: TRBV6-6
clone size: -
CDR3 protein: CASAGQRRFTDTQYF
CDR3 DNA: TGTGCCAGTGCAGGCCAGCGGAGATTCACAGATACGCAGTATTTT

D gene: TRBD2
J gene: TRBJ2-7
V gene: TRBV4-1
clone size: few
CDR3 protein: CASSQDPTSGSDEQYF
CDR3 DNA: TGCGCCAGCAGCCAAGACCCGACTAGCGGGAGCGACGAGCAGTACTTC

D gene: TRBD2
J gene: TRBJ2-3
V gene: TRBV28
clone size: -
CDR3 protein: CASSRLAGYGDTQYF
CDR3 DNA: TGTGCCAGCAGCAGACTAGCGGGATATGGAGATACGCAGTATTTT

D gene: -
J gene: TRBJ2-7
V gene: TRBV6-6
clone size: -
CDR3 protein: CASRRRQASSYEQYF
CDR3 DNA: TGTGCCAGCAGGCGACGACAGGCCAGCTCCTACGAGCAGTACTTC

D gene: TRBD2
J gene: TRBJ2-3
V gene: TRBV20-1
clone size: -
CDR3 protein: CSARVAGASDTQYF
CDR3 DNA: TGCAGTGCTAGGGTAGCGGGAGCCTCAGATACGCAGTATTTT

D gene: -
J gene: TRBJ1-1
V gene: TRBV29-1
clone size: few
CDR3 protein: CSVEDRTPEMVYTEAFF
CDR3 DNA: TGCAGCGTTGAAGATAGAACCCCTGAGATGGTGTACACTGAAGCTTTCTTT

D gene: -
J gene: TRBJ2-1
V gene: TRBV14
clone size: few
CDR3 protein: CASSHQIHPEGEQFF
CDR3 DNA: TGTGCCAGCAGCCATCAAATCCACCCTGAGGGTGAGCAGTTCTTC

D gene: -
J gene: TRBJ2-1
V gene: TRBV20-1
clone size: -
CDR3 protein: CSAWGQSGPYNEQFF
CDR3 DNA: TGCAGTGCTTGGGGGCAGAGCGGTCCCTACAACGAGCAGTTCTTC

D gene: -
J gene: TRBJ2-2
V gene: TRBV6-2/TRBV6-3
clone size: -
CDR3 protein: CASSVTDTGELFF
CDR3 DNA: TGTGCCAGCAGTGTGACGGACACCGGGGAGCTGTTTTTT

D gene: -
J gene: TRBJ2-4
V gene: TRBV6-2/TRBV6-3
clone size: few
CDR3 protein: CASSRGTLLDIQYF
CDR3 DNA: TGTGCCAGCAGTCGCGGGACACTATTGGACATTCAGTACTTC

D gene: TRBD1
J gene: TRBJ2-4
V gene: TRBV9
clone size: -
CDR3 protein: CASSAPGQGLVQYF
CDR3 DNA: TGTGCCAGCAGCGCTCCGGGACAGGGGCTCGTTCAGTACTTC

D gene: -
J gene: TRBJ2-5
V gene: TRBV6-2/TRBV6-3
clone size: -
CDR3 protein: CASTEGGFQETQYF
CDR3 DNA: TGTGCCAGCACCGAGGGAGGATTCCAAGAGACCCAGTACTTC

D gene: -
J gene: TRBJ2-5
V gene: TRBV4-3
clone size: few
CDR3 protein: CASSPFSGETQYF
CDR3 DNA: TGCGCCAGCAGCCCGTTTTCGGGGGAGACCCAGTACTTC

D gene: TRBD1
J gene: TRBJ2-1
V gene: TRBV6-1
clone size: -
CDR3 protein: CASPRGLGQGERYNEQFF
CDR3 DNA: TGTGCCAGCCCGAGAGGATTGGGACAGGGAGAAAGGTACAATGAGCAGTTCTTC

D gene: -
J gene: TRBJ1-6
V gene: TRBV11-2
clone size: -
CDR3 protein: CASSLGGTRSPLHF
CDR3 DNA: TGTGCCAGCAGCTTAGGTGGGACACGTTCACCCCTCCACTTT

D gene: -
J gene: TRBJ1-4
V gene: TRBV6-6
clone size: -
CDR3 protein: CASSKAGYNEKLFF
CDR3 DNA: TGTGCCAGCAGTAAGGCCGGTTATAATGAAAAACTGTTTTTT

D gene: -
J gene: TRBJ2-3
V gene: TRBV20-1
clone size: -
CDR3 protein: CSARVTGYSTDTQYF
CDR3 DNA: TGCAGTGCTAGAGTGACGGGGTATAGCACAGATACGCAGTATTTT

D gene: -
J gene: TRBJ2-7
V gene: TRBV28
clone size: few
CDR3 protein: CASSSSGGSRYEQYF
CDR3 DNA: -

D gene: -
J gene: TRBJ2-3
V gene: TRBV20-1
clone size: -
CDR3 protein: CSARVFDSTDTQYF
CDR3 DNA: TGCAGTGCTAGAGTTTTCGACAGCACAGATACGCAGTATTTT

D gene: -
J gene: TRBJ2-4
V gene: TRBV7-8
clone size: -
CDR3 protein: CASSLEPQGAKNIQYF
CDR3 DNA: TGTGCCAGCAGCTTAGAACCCCAGGGAGCTAAAAACATTCAGTACTTC

D gene: -
J gene: TRBJ1-1
V gene: TRBV28
clone size: few
CDR3 protein: CASSRLGADLRDTEAFF
CDR3 DNA: TGTGCCAGCAGTCGACTAGGGGCTGATCTGCGTGACACTGAAGCTTTCTTT

D gene: -
J gene: TRBJ2-1
V gene: TRBV27
clone size: -
CDR3 protein: CASSFDSWKGEQFF
CDR3 DNA: TGTGCCAGCAGTTTTGACAGCTGGAAAGGTGAGCAGTTCTTC

D gene: TRBD2
J gene: TRBJ2-4
V gene: TRBV19
clone size: -
CDR3 protein: CASNNAGGAKNIQYF
CDR3 DNA: TGTGCCAGTAACAATGCCGGGGGGGCCAAAAACATTCAGTACTTC

D gene: -
J gene: TRBJ1-4
V gene: TRBV4-2
clone size: -
CDR3 protein: CASSQVVQAVSNEKLFF
CDR3 DNA: TGTGCCAGCAGCCAAGTGGTCCAAGCAGTATCTAATGAAAAACTGTTTTTT

D gene: TRBD1
J gene: TRBJ1-1
V gene: TRBV20-1
clone size: few
CDR3 protein: CSAREDDRGILEAFF
CDR3 DNA: TGCAGTGCTAGAGAGGACGACAGGGGTATTCTTGAAGCTTTCTTT

D gene: TRBD1
J gene: TRBJ2-7
V gene: TRBV20-1
clone size: -
CDR3 protein: CSATLTGNEQYF
CDR3 DNA: TGCAGTGCTACCCTGACAGGGAACGAGCAGTACTTC

D gene: TRBD2
J gene: TRBJ2-1
V gene: TRBV18
clone size: once
CDR3 protein: CASSPPGWTSGGDTYNEQFF
CDR3 DNA: TGTGCCAGCTCACCGCCGGGCTGGACTAGCGGGGGGGATACCTACAATGAGCAGTTCTTC

D gene: -
J gene: TRBJ2-1
V gene: TRBV20-1
clone size: -
CDR3 protein: CSVVAERRNEQFF
CDR3 DNA: TGCAGTGTAGTCGCTGAGCGACGCAATGAGCAGTTCTTC

D gene: -
J gene: TRBJ1-5
V gene: TRBV28
clone size: -
CDR3 protein: CASSLSRGVLGNQPQHF
CDR3 DNA: TGTGCCAGCAGCCTTTCAAGGGGTGTGTTAGGCAATCAGCCCCAGCATTTT

D gene: TRBD1
J gene: TRBJ1-2
V gene: TRBV28
clone size: -
CDR3 protein: CASSFGDRERGYTF
CDR3 DNA: TGTGCCAGCAGTTTTGGGGACAGGGAGCGGGGCTACACCTTC

D gene: -
J gene: TRBJ2-1
V gene: TRBV2
clone size: -
CDR3 protein: CASLPLSLARRNEQFF
CDR3 DNA: TGTGCCAGCTTGCCTCTGAGCCTGGCGCGGCGTAATGAGCAGTTCTTC

D gene: -
J gene: TRBJ1-1
V gene: TRBV20-1
clone size: few
CDR3 protein: CSASDGKAFF
CDR3 DNA: TGCAGTGCTAGCGACGGAAAAGCTTTCTTT

D gene: TRBD1
J gene: TRBJ2-7
V gene: TRBV5-1
clone size: -
CDR3 protein: CASSLEGQDYEQYF
CDR3 DNA: TGCGCCAGCAGCTTGGAGGGACAGGACTACGAGCAGTACTTC

D gene: -
J gene: TRBJ2-2
V gene: TRBV24-1
clone size: -
CDR3 protein: CATSDPMTANTGELFF
CDR3 DNA: TGTGCCACCAGTGATCCCATGACAGCGAACACCGGGGAGCTGTTTTTT

D gene: -
J gene: TRBJ1-4
V gene: TRBV7-6
clone size: many
CDR3 protein: CASSSPGTTNEKLFF
CDR3 DNA: TGTGCCAGCAGCTCCCCCGGCACAACTAATGAAAAACTGTTTTTT

D gene: -
J gene: TRBJ2-7
V gene: TRBV14
clone size: -
CDR3 protein: CASSQVPGPQFYEQYF
CDR3 DNA: TGTGCCAGCAGCCAAGTCCCGGGACCCCAATTCTACGAGCAGTACTTC

D gene: TRBD1
J gene: TRBJ2-2
V gene: TRBV7-9
clone size: -
CDR3 protein: CASSPGQGINVGTGELFF
CDR3 DNA: TGTGCCAGCAGCCCGGGACAGGGAATCAACGTGGGCACCGGGGAGCTGTTTTTT

D gene: -
J gene: TRBJ2-7
V gene: TRBV28
clone size: -
CDR3 protein: CASSPGVHSYEQYF
CDR3 DNA: TGTGCCAGCAGTCCCGGGGTGCACTCCTACGAGCAGTACTTC

D gene: -
J gene: TRBJ2-3
V gene: TRBV5-1
clone size: -
CDR3 protein: CASSLFGRDGGTDTQYF
CDR3 DNA: TGCGCCAGCAGCTTGTTCGGGCGGGACGGTGGCACAGACACGCAGTATTTT

D gene: -
J gene: TRBJ2-1
V gene: TRBV2
clone size: few
CDR3 protein: CASREGPGNEQFF
CDR3 DNA: TGTGCCAGCAGAGAGGGACCGGGGAATGAGCAGTTCTTC

D gene: -
J gene: TRBJ2-4
V gene: TRBV5-1
clone size: many
CDR3 protein: CASSLGQGKNIQYF
CDR3 DNA: TGCGCCAGCAGCTTGGGGCAGGGGAAAAACATTCAGTACTTC

D gene: -
J gene: TRBJ2-7
V gene: TRBV4-1
clone size: few
CDR3 protein: CASSQGSDEQYF
CDR3 DNA: TGCGCCAGCAGCCAAGGGTCGGACGAGCAGTACTTC

D gene: -
J gene: TRBJ2-3
V gene: TRBV12-3/TRBV12-4
clone size: -
CDR3 protein: CASRGGFWTDTQYF
CDR3 DNA: TGTGCCAGCAGAGGGGGGTTCTGGACAGATACGCAGTATTTT

D gene: -
J gene: TRBJ2-6
V gene: TRBV5-6
clone size: -
CDR3 protein: CASSLEYSSGANVLTF
CDR3 DNA: TGTGCCAGCAGCCTGGAGTACAGCTCTGGGGCCAACGTCCTGACTTTC

D gene: -
J gene: TRBJ2-1
V gene: TRBV7-2
clone size: -
CDR3 protein: CASTHLAPAEQFF
CDR3 DNA: TGTGCCAGCACCCACCTAGCTCCAGCCGAGCAGTTCTTC